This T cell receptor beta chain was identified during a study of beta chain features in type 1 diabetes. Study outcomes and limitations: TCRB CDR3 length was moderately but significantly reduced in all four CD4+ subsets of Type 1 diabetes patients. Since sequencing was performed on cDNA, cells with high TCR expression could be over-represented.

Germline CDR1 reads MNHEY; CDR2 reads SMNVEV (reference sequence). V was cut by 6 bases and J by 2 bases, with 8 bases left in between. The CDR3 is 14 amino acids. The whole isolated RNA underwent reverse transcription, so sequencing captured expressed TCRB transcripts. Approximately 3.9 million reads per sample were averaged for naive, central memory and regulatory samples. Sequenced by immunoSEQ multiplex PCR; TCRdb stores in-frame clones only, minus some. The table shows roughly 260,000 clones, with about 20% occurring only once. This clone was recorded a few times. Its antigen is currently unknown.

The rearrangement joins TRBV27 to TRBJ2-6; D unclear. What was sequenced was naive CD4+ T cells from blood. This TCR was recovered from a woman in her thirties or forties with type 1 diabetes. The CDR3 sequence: CASRTTAGANVLTF. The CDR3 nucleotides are TGTGCCAGCAGGACAACTGCTGGGGCCAACGTCCTGACTTTC.